The clone carrying this T cell receptor (beta chain) was recorded only once. The CDR3 is 12 amino acids. CDR1 and CDR2 from the germline V gene are SGHVS and FQNEAQ. With 1 base removed from V and 5 bases from J, the gap between germline ends came to 3 bases. Clones were read by immunoSEQ multiplex PCR, and TCRdb kept only the in-frame ones, dropping some. The sample has roughly 150,000 clones, about 93% seen once; the top ten hold roughly 2.3%. This entry is derived from a study of control samples from healthy donors and cancer patients. Sequences were obtained from blood. The J gene is TRBJ2-1, the V gene TRBV7-8; unclear D gene. The sequence derives from a man in his fifties in good health. CDR3 nucleotide sequence: TGTGCCAGCAGCTTAGATCACAATGAGCAGTTCTTC. Protein: CASSLDHNEQFF.